These T cell receptor beta chains were read from a single sample in a study of blood T cell repertoires in COVID-19. The method was immunoSEQ multiplex PCR; TCRdb's version includes in-frame clones alone and lacks a portion of them. The sample has about 200,000 clones; 94% are singletons. Sequencing was carried out using peripheral blood. Receptors were obtained from a man in his thirties or forties with COVID-19, enrolled during active disease. The CDR3 runs from the conserved cysteine through the conserved F or W. The order of the fields is J gene, V gene, D gene, clone size, CDR3 DNA, CDR3 protein. The D gene is left open where the match is weak. The size of a clone is reported for some rows only, either as once, few or many, or as a class for expanded clones.

j_call: TRBJ2-1
v_call: TRBV30
d_call: -
clone_size: -
cdr3_nt: TGTGCCTGGACACTAGCACTAAACTACAATGAGCAGTTCTTC
cdr3_aa: CAWTLALNYNEQFF

j_call: TRBJ2-2
v_call: TRBV7-9
d_call: -
clone_size: -
cdr3_nt: TGTGCCAGCAGCTTCCCACGGGGGGCCATCACCGGGGAGCTGTTTTTT
cdr3_aa: CASSFPRGAITGELFF

j_call: TRBJ2-1
v_call: TRBV9
d_call: -
clone_size: -
cdr3_nt: TGTGCCAGCAGCGTAGATGGCGGGGTAAACTACAATGAGCAGTTCTTC
cdr3_aa: CASSVDGGVNYNEQFF

j_call: TRBJ1-5
v_call: TRBV13
d_call: -
clone_size: -
cdr3_nt: TGTGCCAGCAGCTCCGGACAGAATCAGCCCCAGCATTTT
cdr3_aa: CASSSGQNQPQHF

j_call: TRBJ1-5
v_call: TRBV18
d_call: -
clone_size: -
cdr3_nt: TGTGCCAGCTCATACAGGGATCAGCCCCAGCATTTT
cdr3_aa: CASSYRDQPQHF

j_call: TRBJ2-5
v_call: TRBV3-1/TRBV3-2
d_call: TRBD2
clone_size: -
cdr3_nt: TGTGCCAGCAGCCAAGAGCCTAGCGGGGTCTTAGCACAAGAGACCCAGTACTTC
cdr3_aa: CASSQEPSGVLAQETQYF

j_call: TRBJ2-1
v_call: TRBV5-1
d_call: TRBD2
clone_size: -
cdr3_nt: TGCGCCAGCAGCCCCACGACTAGCGGGTTATCCTACAATGAGCAGTTCTTC
cdr3_aa: CASSPTTSGLSYNEQFF

j_call: TRBJ2-3
v_call: TRBV10-2
d_call: TRBD2
clone_size: once
cdr3_nt: TGCGCCAGCAGTGATGGGGGGGTGGGGACAGATACGCAGTATTTT
cdr3_aa: CASSDGGVGTDTQYF

j_call: TRBJ1-1
v_call: TRBV6-5
d_call: TRBD1
clone_size: -
cdr3_nt: TGTGCCAGCAGAAGTAGACAGGGGGCTGACACTGAAGCTTTCTTT
cdr3_aa: CASRSRQGADTEAFF

j_call: TRBJ2-1
v_call: TRBV6-1
d_call: TRBD1
clone_size: -
cdr3_nt: TGTGCCAGCAGTGAACCAGGACAGGGCTACAATGAGCAGTTCTTC
cdr3_aa: CASSEPGQGYNEQFF

j_call: TRBJ2-3
v_call: TRBV19
d_call: -
clone_size: -
cdr3_nt: TGTGCCAGCACAGGATCAGGGACTCTAGATACGCAGTATTTT
cdr3_aa: CASTGSGTLDTQYF

j_call: TRBJ1-6
v_call: TRBV19
d_call: -
clone_size: -
cdr3_nt: TGTGCCAGTAGTGCGAAAGGGGAAGGCGATTCACCCCTCCACTTT
cdr3_aa: CASSAKGEGDSPLHF

j_call: TRBJ2-2
v_call: TRBV10-3
d_call: TRBD2
clone_size: -
cdr3_nt: TGTGCCATCAGTGAATTGACTAGCGGGGTACGAGAGCTGTTTTTT
cdr3_aa: CAISELTSGVRELFF

j_call: TRBJ2-1
v_call: TRBV4-1
d_call: -
clone_size: -
cdr3_nt: TGCGCCAGCAGCCCTGCAGGGGCGACCTACAATGAGCAGTTCTTC
cdr3_aa: CASSPAGATYNEQFF

j_call: TRBJ2-7
v_call: TRBV27
d_call: TRBD1
clone_size: once
cdr3_nt: TGTGCCAGCAGTTTAGGCAGGGGGCTGGAAGAAGGCGAGCAGTACTTC
cdr3_aa: CASSLGRGLEEGEQYF

j_call: TRBJ1-1
v_call: TRBV7-9
d_call: -
clone_size: -
cdr3_nt: TGTGCCAGCAGCTCGGGACTCCCAGGCACTGAAGCTTTCTTT
cdr3_aa: CASSSGLPGTEAFF

j_call: TRBJ1-5
v_call: TRBV6-6
d_call: -
clone_size: -
cdr3_nt: TGTGCCAGCAGTCCACGACAATCCCGATGGCGAGATCAGCCCCAGCATTTT
cdr3_aa: CASSPRQSRWRDQPQHF

j_call: TRBJ1-4
v_call: TRBV5-1
d_call: -
clone_size: -
cdr3_nt: TGCGCCAGCAGCTTGGCCGAGGGCGAGGGTGAAAAACTGTTTTTT
cdr3_aa: CASSLAEGEGEKLFF

j_call: TRBJ2-2
v_call: TRBV5-1
d_call: -
clone_size: -
cdr3_nt: TGCGCCAGCAGCATACAGGGACCCACCGGGGAGCTGTTTTTT
cdr3_aa: CASSIQGPTGELFF

j_call: TRBJ1-1
v_call: TRBV19
d_call: TRBD1
clone_size: -
cdr3_nt: TGTGCCAGTAGTATCCGGGACAGGGACACTGAAGCTTTCTTT
cdr3_aa: CASSIRDRDTEAFF

j_call: TRBJ2-1
v_call: TRBV9
d_call: -
clone_size: -
cdr3_nt: TGTGCCAGCAGCGCCCGGGACAATGAGCAGTTCTTC
cdr3_aa: CASSARDNEQFF

j_call: TRBJ2-3
v_call: TRBV6-5
d_call: TRBD2
clone_size: -
cdr3_nt: TGTGCCAGCAGTTACGCGGGACTAGCGTACACAGATACGCAGTATTTT
cdr3_aa: CASSYAGLAYTDTQYF

j_call: TRBJ2-1
v_call: TRBV27
d_call: TRBD1
clone_size: -
cdr3_nt: TGTGCCTGCCGTAGGTCAGGGGGTAATCATGAGCAGTTCTTC
cdr3_aa: CACRRSGGNHEQFF

j_call: TRBJ1-2
v_call: TRBV2
d_call: TRBD1
clone_size: once
cdr3_nt: TGTGCCAGCAGGCCTACAGGGGGCTATGGCTACACCTTC
cdr3_aa: CASRPTGGYGYTF

j_call: TRBJ1-1
v_call: TRBV6-5
d_call: TRBD1
clone_size: -
cdr3_nt: TGTGCCAGCAGGACAGGGGGCTCGGGGAACACTGAAGCTTTCTTT
cdr3_aa: CASRTGGSGNTEAFF

j_call: TRBJ2-1
v_call: TRBV11-3
d_call: TRBD1
clone_size: -
cdr3_nt: TGTGCCAGCAGCTCCCGGGACAGGGCCTACAATGAGCAGTTCTTC
cdr3_aa: CASSSRDRAYNEQFF

j_call: TRBJ1-4
v_call: TRBV27
d_call: TRBD1
clone_size: -
cdr3_nt: TGTGCCAGCAGTTTATTGGGACAGCTAAATGAAAAACTGTTTTTT
cdr3_aa: CASSLLGQLNEKLFF

j_call: TRBJ2-5
v_call: TRBV6-5
d_call: -
clone_size: -
cdr3_nt: TGTGCCAGCAACACTGGGGGGGGCGAGACCCAGTACTTC
cdr3_aa: CASNTGGGETQYF

j_call: TRBJ1-3
v_call: TRBV5-1
d_call: -
clone_size: -
cdr3_nt: TGCGCCAGCAGCACCGGTCTCGTGTCTGGAAACACCATATATTTT
cdr3_aa: CASSTGLVSGNTIYF

j_call: TRBJ2-5
v_call: TRBV6-5
d_call: -
clone_size: -
cdr3_nt: TGTGCCAGCAAAGCGGTACCCGAGACCCAGTACTTC
cdr3_aa: CASKAVPETQYF

j_call: TRBJ1-4
v_call: TRBV29-1
d_call: -
clone_size: -
cdr3_nt: TGCAGCGTGGCAGGGTCAGTGGGTGAAAAACTGTTTTTT
cdr3_aa: CSVAGSVGEKLFF

j_call: TRBJ2-1
v_call: TRBV19
d_call: TRBD2
clone_size: -
cdr3_nt: TGTGCCAGTAAAAAGTCGGGGGGACTGGTCACCGATGAGCAGTTCTTC
cdr3_aa: CASKKSGGLVTDEQFF

j_call: TRBJ2-2
v_call: TRBV7-3
d_call: TRBD1
clone_size: -
cdr3_nt: TGTGCCAGCAGCTTCCGACAGGGGTGGACCGGGGAGCTGTTTTTT
cdr3_aa: CASSFRQGWTGELFF

j_call: TRBJ1-6
v_call: TRBV5-5
d_call: -
clone_size: -
cdr3_nt: TGTGCCAGCAGCCCGGAGTTGGGGGGAACCCGGGCCCTCCACTTT
cdr3_aa: CASSPELGGTRALHF

j_call: TRBJ1-1
v_call: TRBV29-1
d_call: TRBD1
clone_size: -
cdr3_nt: TGCAGCGTTGAAGATTATTGGGACAGGGGGGACACTGAAGCTTTCTTT
cdr3_aa: CSVEDYWDRGDTEAFF

j_call: TRBJ1-1
v_call: TRBV18
d_call: TRBD1
clone_size: -
cdr3_nt: TGTGCCAGCTCACCTCGACAGGGGGACCACACTGAAGCTTTCTTT
cdr3_aa: CASSPRQGDHTEAFF

j_call: TRBJ1-3
v_call: TRBV6-5
d_call: TRBD1
clone_size: -
cdr3_nt: TGTGCCAGCAGTCGAGGGACAGACTCTGGAAACACCATATATTTT
cdr3_aa: CASSRGTDSGNTIYF

j_call: TRBJ1-1
v_call: TRBV2
d_call: -
clone_size: -
cdr3_nt: TGTGCCAGCAGGGACAGTTTGAACACTGAAGCTTTCTTT
cdr3_aa: CASRDSLNTEAFF

j_call: TRBJ2-1
v_call: TRBV6-1
d_call: TRBD2
clone_size: -
cdr3_nt: TGTGCCAGCAGTGAAGGGCAGGGACTAGCGGGGACCAATGAGCAGTTCTTC
cdr3_aa: CASSEGQGLAGTNEQFF